The 25 T cell receptor beta chains below all came from one sample that was sequenced in a study of human T cells and chemical hapten exposure. TCRdb re-called the RACE reads with MiXCR, one entry per CDR3 protein. The data hold approximately 340,000 distinct CDR3 sequences, with 6% to 8.5% observed a single time. Noted time point: patch test 1, 2 weeks after DPC sensitization. Treatment described: therapeutic diphenylcyclopropenone sensitization with weekly scalp DPC. The sample consisted of whole blood, taken in connection with sensitization to the hapten diphenylcyclopropenone (DPC). All receptors derive from a woman younger than 30 with alopecia areata. Some clones in this sample may be carry-over from other donors' samples.

This clonotype was counted many times. The chain has TRBV9 and TRBJ2-6, with 9 nucleotides matching TRBD1. The CDR3 runs to 18 residues. The J segment lost 0 bases and the V segment lost 4 bases, leaving 8 bases of the junction unmatched. Germline CDR1 reads SGDLS; CDR2 reads YYNGEE. CDR3 loop: CASSPRTGAVSGANVLTF. The CDR3 DNA reads as TGTGCCAGCAGCCCCCGGACAGGGGCCGTCTCTGGGGCCAACGTCCTGACTTTC.

The chain uses TRBV20-1 and TRBJ1-4; D possibly corresponds to TRBD1 (5 bases). CDR3 length: 15 residues. Germline CDR1 and CDR2: DFQATT and SNEGSKA (reference sequence). Trimming shortened V by 6 bases and J by 2 bases, and 16 bases separated the two germline ends. CDR3 sequence reads: CSAHPGAGTNEKLFF. In nucleotides, the CDR3 is TGCAGTGCCCATCCAGGCGCAGGGACTAATGAAAAACTGTTTTTT.

CDR3 protein: CAISGGQGNYGYTF. CDR3 nucleotide sequence: TGTGCCATCAGTGGGGGACAGGGCAACTATGGCTACACCTTC. The V and J genes are TRBV10-3 and TRBJ1-2; 9 bases are a match to TRBD1. V was clipped by 4 bases and J by 2 bases; unmatched bases: 2. Germline V lookup: CDR1 ENHRY, CDR2 SYGVKD. CDR3 length: 14 residues.

As for this clonotype: The final CDR3 position lacks the conserved phenylalanine or tryptophan, pointing to a likely read error. The chain carries TRBV12-3 or TRBV12-4 and TRBJ1-1, with TRBD1 matching 8 bases. The CDR3 has 15 amino acids. The ends lost 3 bases at V and 5 bases at J; junction bases unmatched: 8. The CDR3 DNA follows: TGTGCCAGCAGTTTTGCAGGGGGCTCAGGGACTGAAGCTTTCTTA. Translation gives CASSFAGGSGTEAFL.

This clonotype came up a few times. The chain links TRBV7-2 to TRBJ1-1; 9 nucleotides match TRBD1. Germline assignment: CDR1 SGHTA and CDR2 FQGNSA. V was pared by 5 bases and J by 9 bases, with 13 bases of the junction left unmatched. The CDR3 has 15 residues. In nucleotides, the CDR3 is TGTGCCAGCAGCCCAGATACAGGGGGCCCTTTTCAAGCTTTCTTT. It yields the protein CASSPDTGGPFQAFF.

This clonotype showed up just a few times. This sequence joins TRBV7-9 and TRBJ2-2, with TRBD2 matching over 8 bases. V lost 1 base, J lost 6 bases, and 7 bases stayed unmatched. Germline V gene sequence: CDR1 SEHNR, CDR2 FQNEAQ (reference sequence). The CDR3 contains 16 residues. Here the CDR3 reads CASSLGGLEVPGELFF. CDR3 nucleotide sequence: TGTGCCAGCAGCTTAGGGGGACTAGAAGTCCCCGGGGAGCTGTTTTTT.

This clonotype was picked up many times. The chain recombines TRBV29-1 with TRBJ1-1; D ambiguous. The germline V gene has CDR1 SQVTM and CDR2 ANQGSEA. The CDR3 contains 12 residues. Trimming left V 4 bases short and J 1 base short, with 7 bases between. The CDR3 bases are TGCAGCGTTGGAGGGCGGAACACTGAAGCTTTCTTT. Its translation is CSVGGRNTEAFF.

This clonotype came up a few times. The V gene is TRBV7-9, the J gene TRBJ1-1; D perhaps matches TRBD1 (5 bases). CDR3 size: 14 residues. Per germline, CDR1 SEHNR and CDR2 FQNEAQ (reference sequence). Trimming left V 6 bases short and J 8 bases short, with 19 bases between. This CDR3 reads CASSSGTPFTEAFF. The CDR3, as DNA: TGTGCCAGCAGTTCCGGGACCCCGTTTACCGAAGCTTTCTTT.

This clonotype was picked up many times. V is TRBV7-2 and J is TRBJ2-3; D gene ambiguous. The CDR3 sequence is 14 residues long. V lost 2 bases and J lost 0, with 6 bases in between. Germline V CDR1 and CDR2: SGHTA, FQGNSA. CDR3 loop: CASSLQASTDTQYF. The CDR3 nucleotides read TGTGCCAGCAGCTTACAGGCCAGCACAGATACGCAGTATTTT.

The gene calls are TRBV3-1 and TRBJ2-4; maybe TRBD1 (6 bases). This CDR3 has 13 residues. Trimming removed 5 bases from V and 6 bases from J, with 11 bases in between. The germline V gene has CDR1 LGHDT and CDR2 YNNKEL (reference sequence). CDR3 nucleotide sequence: TGTGCCAGCAGCTTGGGACACTTAAACATTCAGTACTTC. This sequence encodes CASSLGHLNIQYF.

The chain employs TRBV6-2 or TRBV6-3 and TRBJ2-5; D unclear. The ends were cut back, 10 bases at V and 4 bases at J, with 13 bases in the middle. The CDR3 is made up of 12 amino acids. Germline loops: CDR1 MNHEY, CDR2 SVGEGT. The CDR3 protein is CANTPKLETQYF. The CDR3 nucleotides are TGTGCCAACACACCCAAATTAGAGACCCAGTACTTC.

Only a few counts were recorded for this clonotype. The V call is TRBV27, the J call TRBJ1-2; D might be TRBD1 (5 bases). The germline gives CDR1 MNHEY, CDR2 SMNVEV (reference sequence). V lost 4 bases to trimming and J lost 3 bases, with 12 bases between them. The CDR3 totals 14 residues. In DNA, the CDR3 is TGTGCCAGCAGTTCTACGGGGGGATACTATGGCTACACCTTC. It translates to CASSSTGGYYGYTF.

The table lists this clonotype with many counts. The gene calls are TRBV5-1 and TRBJ2-7, with 10 bases identical to TRBD2. V gave up 1 base and J gave up 12 bases; unmatched junction bases: 13. The germline V gene has CDR1 SGHRS and CDR2 YFSETQ. The CDR3 is made up of 15 amino acids. The CDR3 DNA follows: TGCGCCAGCAGCTTGTCGCCCAGCGGGGGGGGCTATTGGTACTTC. Protein product: CASSLSPSGGGYWYF.

The sample holds many counts of this clonotype. CDR3 amino acids: CASSYRVRLLSEAFF. The CDR3 nucleotides read TGTGCCAGCAGTTACAGGGTGAGGTTGTTGTCTGAAGCTTTCTTT. This chain joins TRBV6-5 and TRBJ1-1, with no clear D. The CDR3 spans 15 residues. Trimming shortened V by 2 bases and J by 6 bases, and 16 bases separated the two germline ends. CDR1 and CDR2 from the germline V gene are MNHEY and SVGAGI.

This clonotype appeared many times. The chain joins TRBV24-1 to TRBJ2-3, with a tentative D call TRBD2 (6 bases). Trimming took 2 bases from V and 5 from J, leaving 16 bases between them. The CDR3 spans 16 residues. The germline V gene encodes CDR1 KGHDR and CDR2 SFDVKD. CDR3 sequence (DNA): TGTGCCACCAGTGATTCGAAGACGGTGGGGGGAGATACGCAGTATTTT. Translating it yields CATSDSKTVGGDTQYF.

The chain has TRBV29-1 and TRBJ2-1; D unclear. Trimming removed 5 bases from V and 10 bases from J, with 15 bases in between. The CDR3 runs 12 residues. The germline V gene encodes CDR1 SQVTM and CDR2 ANQGSEA. CDR3 sequence reads: CSVRPKVAEQFF. Here the CDR3 DNA reads TGCAGCGTTCGGCCCAAAGTGGCGGAGCAGTTCTTC.

This clonotype occurred a few times. The rearrangement joins TRBV6-6 to TRBJ1-3; D unresolved. The CDR3 has 15 amino acids. V was shortened by 4 bases and J by 4 bases, with 14 bases between the two germline ends. Germline CDR1 and CDR2: MNHNY and SVGAGI (reference sequence). DNA of the CDR3: TGTGCCAGCAGTTCCCTTAATACGGGGGGAAACACCATATATTTT. Protein: CASSSLNTGGNTIYF.

This clonotype was seen more than once but under ten times. This chain links TRBV11-2 with TRBJ2-3, with TRBD2 matching 7 bases. The J segment lost 3 bases and the V segment lost 4 bases, leaving 7 bases of the junction unmatched. The CDR3 runs to 15 residues. Germline CDR1 is SGHAT and CDR2 is FQNNGV. The CDR3 coding sequence is TGTGCCAGCAGCTCACCCCAGCGGGGAACAGATACGCAGTATTTT. Translating gives CASSSPQRGTDTQYF. Based on the CDR3 plus reference TRBV11-2 and TRBJ2-3, the full variable domain is EAGVAQSPRYKIIEKRQSVAFWCNPISGHATLYWYQQILGQGPKLLIQFQNNGVVDDSQLPKDRFSAERLKGVDSTLKIQPAKLEDSAVYLCASSSPQRGTDTQYFGPGTRLTVL.

This clonotype has just a few counts. CDR3 DNA sequence: TGTGCCAGCAGCCATATCACTAGCGGGGGTGGTCCAGATACGCAGTATTTT. Protein: CASSHITSGGGPDTQYF. V is TRBV4-2 and J is TRBJ2-3, with 11 bases aligning to TRBD2. The ends lost 3 bases at V and 4 bases at J; junction bases unmatched: 9. The CDR3 consists of 17 residues. Germline V gene lookup returns CDR1 LGHNA and CDR2 YNFKEQ.

CDR3: CASSLSGGDSPLHF. The DNA of the CDR3 is TGTGCCAGCAGCTTAAGTGGGGGAGATTCACCCCTCCACTTT. The V call is TRBV11-2, the J call TRBJ1-6; tentatively, D is TRBD1 (5 bases). The CDR3 loop spans 14 amino acids. CDR1 and CDR2 (germline): SGHAT, FQNNGV. Trimming removed 2 bases at V and 8 bases at J, with 10 bases between.

This clonotype has ten or more counts. The rearrangement uses TRBV6-2 or TRBV6-3 and TRBJ2-2; a possible D gene is TRBD1 (5 bases). V dropped 5 bases and J dropped 4 bases, with 8 bases sitting between them. The length of the CDR3 is 13 residues. From germline, CDR1 is MNHEY and CDR2 SVGEGT. CDR3 DNA: TGTGCCAGCAGTGGACACTTCACCGGGGAGCTGTTTTTT. As protein: CASSGHFTGELFF.

The table lists this clonotype with many counts. The CDR3 nucleotides are TGTGCCAGTTGCGGGGCCCGGAGCTCCTACAATGAGCAGTTCTTC. Translated, it gives CASCGARSSYNEQFF. This chain joins TRBV19 and TRBJ2-1; a weak D match, TRBD2 (6 bases). In germline, CDR1 is LNHDA, CDR2 SQIVND (reference sequence). V lost 8 bases to trimming and J lost 0 bases, with 14 bases between them. The CDR3 covers 15 residues.

This chain joins TRBV29-1 and TRBJ1-4; 8 bases map to TRBD1. Looked up from germline, CDR1 is SQVTM and CDR2 is ANQGSEA. This CDR3 is 14 amino acids long. V lost 4 bases, J lost 2 bases, and 3 bases stayed unmatched. CDR3 protein: CSVGQGATNEKLFF. The CDR3 nucleotides are TGCAGCGTTGGGCAGGGGGCGACTAATGAAAAACTGTTTTTT.

This clonotype came up a few times. The V and J genes are TRBV9 and TRBJ2-5; no firm D call. The germline V gene has CDR1 SGDLS and CDR2 YYNGEE. V lost 0 bases, J lost 4 bases, and 13 bases lay in between. The CDR3 spans 15 residues. The CDR3 loop reads CASSVAFRSRETQYF. CDR3 in DNA: TGTGCCAGCAGCGTAGCTTTCAGGTCCCGAGAGACCCAGTACTTC.

This clonotype was seen only a few times. The chain is built from TRBV6-2 or TRBV6-3 and TRBJ1-5; TRBD1 might be the D (5 bases). The V gene lost 5 bases and the J gene lost 2 bases, with 19 bases spanning the gap. The CDR3 is made up of 17 amino acids. Germline V gene lookup returns CDR1 MNHEY and CDR2 SVGEGT. CDR3 sequence: CASSRRDPGGRNQPQHF. CDR3 DNA sequence: TGTGCCAGCAGTCGCCGGGACCCCGGGGGTCGCAATCAGCCCCAGCATTTT.